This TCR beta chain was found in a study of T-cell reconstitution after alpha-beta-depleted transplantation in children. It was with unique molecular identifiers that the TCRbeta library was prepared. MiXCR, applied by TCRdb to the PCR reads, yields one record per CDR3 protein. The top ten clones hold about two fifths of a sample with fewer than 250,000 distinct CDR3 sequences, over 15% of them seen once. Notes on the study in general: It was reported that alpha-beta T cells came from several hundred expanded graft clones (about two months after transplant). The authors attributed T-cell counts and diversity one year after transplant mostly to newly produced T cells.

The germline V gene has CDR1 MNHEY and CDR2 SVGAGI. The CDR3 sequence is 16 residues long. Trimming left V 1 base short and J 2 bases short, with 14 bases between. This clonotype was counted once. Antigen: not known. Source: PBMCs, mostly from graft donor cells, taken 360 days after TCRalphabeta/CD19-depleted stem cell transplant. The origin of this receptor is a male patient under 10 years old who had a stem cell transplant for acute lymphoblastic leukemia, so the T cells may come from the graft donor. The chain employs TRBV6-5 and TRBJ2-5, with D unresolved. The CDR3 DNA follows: TGTGCCAGCAGTTACTTTGGCAGCTCGTTTCAAGAGACCCAGTACTTC. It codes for CASSYFGSSFQETQYF.